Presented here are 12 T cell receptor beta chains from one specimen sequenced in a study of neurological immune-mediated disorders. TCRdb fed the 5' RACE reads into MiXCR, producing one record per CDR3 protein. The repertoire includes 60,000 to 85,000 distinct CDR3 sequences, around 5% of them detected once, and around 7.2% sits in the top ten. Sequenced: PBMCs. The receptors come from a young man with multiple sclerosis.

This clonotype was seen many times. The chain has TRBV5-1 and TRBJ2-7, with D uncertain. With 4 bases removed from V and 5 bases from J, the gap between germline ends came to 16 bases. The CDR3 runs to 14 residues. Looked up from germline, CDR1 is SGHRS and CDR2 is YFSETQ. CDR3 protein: CASSPRTSADEQYF. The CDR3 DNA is TGCGCCAGCAGCCCAAGGACCTCGGCTGACGAGCAGTACTTC.

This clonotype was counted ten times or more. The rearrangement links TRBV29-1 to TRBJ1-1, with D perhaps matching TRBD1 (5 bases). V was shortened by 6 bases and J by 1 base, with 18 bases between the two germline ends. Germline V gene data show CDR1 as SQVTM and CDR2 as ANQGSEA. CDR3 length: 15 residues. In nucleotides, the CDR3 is TGCAGCGTCTCAAATCGGGGACGGAGGAACACTGAAGCTTTCTTT. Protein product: CSVSNRGRRNTEAFF.

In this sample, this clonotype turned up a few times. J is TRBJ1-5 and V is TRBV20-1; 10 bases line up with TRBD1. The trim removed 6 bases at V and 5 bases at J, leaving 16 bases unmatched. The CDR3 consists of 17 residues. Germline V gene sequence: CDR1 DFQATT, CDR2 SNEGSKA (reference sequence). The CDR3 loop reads CSANIRQGAGSDQPQHF. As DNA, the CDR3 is TGCAGTGCCAACATCCGACAGGGGGCAGGGTCCGATCAGCCCCAGCATTTT.

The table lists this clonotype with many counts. CDR3 protein: CASSRWGTRTYGYTF. CDR3 DNA sequence: TGTGCCAGCAGCCGGTGGGGGACGAGGACCTATGGCTACACCTTC. V gene TRBV5-6 combines with J gene TRBJ1-2; possible D gene TRBD1, 5 bases. The V end lost 4 bases, the J end lost 4 bases, and 17 bases lay between the germline ends. CDR1 SGHDT and CDR2 YYEEEE come from the germline V gene. The CDR3 consists of 15 residues.

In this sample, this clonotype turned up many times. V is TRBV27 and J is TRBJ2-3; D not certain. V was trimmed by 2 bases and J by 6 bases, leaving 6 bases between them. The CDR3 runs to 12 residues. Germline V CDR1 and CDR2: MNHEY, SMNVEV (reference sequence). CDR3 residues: CASSLGLDTQYF. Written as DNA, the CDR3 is TGTGCCAGCAGTTTAGGATTGGATACGCAGTATTTT.

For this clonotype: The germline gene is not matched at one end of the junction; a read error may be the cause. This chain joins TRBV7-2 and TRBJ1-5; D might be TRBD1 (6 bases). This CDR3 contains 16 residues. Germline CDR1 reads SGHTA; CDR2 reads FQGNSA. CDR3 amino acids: CASSLQGGHSNQPQNF. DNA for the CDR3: TGTGCCAGCAGCTTACAAGGGGGTCATAGCAATCAGCCCCAGAATTTT.

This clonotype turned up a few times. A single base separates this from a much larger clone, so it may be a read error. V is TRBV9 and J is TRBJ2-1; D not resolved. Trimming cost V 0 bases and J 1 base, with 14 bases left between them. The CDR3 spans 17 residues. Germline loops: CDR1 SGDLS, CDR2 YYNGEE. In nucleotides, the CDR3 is TGTGCCAGCAGCGTAGGAGTCTCCCGGAGATCCTACAATGAGCAGTTCTTC. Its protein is CASSVGVSRRSYNEQFF.

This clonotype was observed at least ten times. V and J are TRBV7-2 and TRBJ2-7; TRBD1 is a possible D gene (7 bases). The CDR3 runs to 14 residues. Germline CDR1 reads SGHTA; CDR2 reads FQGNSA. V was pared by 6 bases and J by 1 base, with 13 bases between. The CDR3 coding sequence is TGTGCCAGCAGTGGGCAGGGGGGATCCTACGAGCAGTACTTC. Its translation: CASSGQGGSYEQYF.

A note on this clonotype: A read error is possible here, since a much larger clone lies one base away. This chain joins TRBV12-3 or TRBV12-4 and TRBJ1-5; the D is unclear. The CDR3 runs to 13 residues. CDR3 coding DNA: TGTGCCAGCAGCGGGAATAGCAATCAGCCCCGGCATTTT. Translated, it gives CASSGNSNQPRHF.

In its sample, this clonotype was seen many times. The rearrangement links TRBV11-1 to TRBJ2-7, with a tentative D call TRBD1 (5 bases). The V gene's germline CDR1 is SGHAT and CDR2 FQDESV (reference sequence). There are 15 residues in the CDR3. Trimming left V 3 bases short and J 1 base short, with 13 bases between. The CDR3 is CASSLGQWDSYEQYF. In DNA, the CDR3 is TGTGCCAGCAGCTTGGGGCAGTGGGATTCCTACGAGCAGTACTTC.

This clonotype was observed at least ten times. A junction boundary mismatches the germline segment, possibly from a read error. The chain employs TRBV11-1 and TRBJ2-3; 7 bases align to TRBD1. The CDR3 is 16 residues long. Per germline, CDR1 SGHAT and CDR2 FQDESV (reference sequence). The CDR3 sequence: CASILGHDRATDTQYF. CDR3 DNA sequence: TGTGCCAGCATCTTAGGACACGACAGGGCCACAGATACGCAGTATTTT.

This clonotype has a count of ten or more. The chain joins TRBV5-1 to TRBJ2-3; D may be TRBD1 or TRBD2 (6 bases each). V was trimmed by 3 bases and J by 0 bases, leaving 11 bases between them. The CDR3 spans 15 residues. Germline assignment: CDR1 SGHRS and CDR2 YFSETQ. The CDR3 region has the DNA TGCGCCAGCAGCTCATGGGGGGCTAGCACAGATACGCAGTATTTT. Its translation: CASSSWGASTDTQYF. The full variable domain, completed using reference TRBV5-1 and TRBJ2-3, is KAGVTQTPRYLIKTRGQQVTLSCSPISGHRSVSWYQQTPGQGLQFLFEYFSETQRNKGNFPGRFSGRQFSNSRSEMNVSTLELGDSALYLCASSSWGASTDTQYFGPGTRLTVL.